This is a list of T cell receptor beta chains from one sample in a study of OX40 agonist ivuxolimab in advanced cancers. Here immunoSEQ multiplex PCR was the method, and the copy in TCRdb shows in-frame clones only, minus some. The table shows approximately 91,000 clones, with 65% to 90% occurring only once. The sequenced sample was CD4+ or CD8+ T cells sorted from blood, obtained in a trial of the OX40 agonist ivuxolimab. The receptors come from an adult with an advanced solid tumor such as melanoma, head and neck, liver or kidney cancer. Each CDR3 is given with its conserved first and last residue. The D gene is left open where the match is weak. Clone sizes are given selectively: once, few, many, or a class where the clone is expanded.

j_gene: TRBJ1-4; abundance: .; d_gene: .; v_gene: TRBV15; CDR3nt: TGTGCCACCAGCAGAGATCGGGGAGTCGCAACTAATGAAAAACTGTTTTTT; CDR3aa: CATSRDRGVATNEKLFF
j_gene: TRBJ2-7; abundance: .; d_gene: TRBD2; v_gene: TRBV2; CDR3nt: TGTGCCAGCAGACCCTTAGCGGGGGGGAAGGTCTACGAGCAGTACTTC; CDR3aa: CASRPLAGGKVYEQYF
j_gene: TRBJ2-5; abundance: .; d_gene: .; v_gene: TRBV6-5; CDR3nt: TGTGCCGCTTCTAGCGAAGTGACCCAGTACTTC; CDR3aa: CAASSEVTQYF
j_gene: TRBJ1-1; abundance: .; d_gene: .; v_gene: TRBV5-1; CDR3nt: TGCGCCAGCAGCTTGGAGGAGAACACTGAAGCTTTCTTT; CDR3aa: CASSLEENTEAFF
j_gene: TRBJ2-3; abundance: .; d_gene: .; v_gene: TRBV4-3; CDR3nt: TGCGCCAGCAGCCAAGGGGGGCTGAGCGGTACGCAGTATTTT; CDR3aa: CASSQGGLSGTQYF
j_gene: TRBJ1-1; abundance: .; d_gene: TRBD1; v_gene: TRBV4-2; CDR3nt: TGTGCCAGCAGCCAATGGCAGGGGGAGAGGCCTGAAGCTTTCTTT; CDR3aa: CASSQWQGERPEAFF
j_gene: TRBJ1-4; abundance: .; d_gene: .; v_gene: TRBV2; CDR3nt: TGTGCCAGCACTATTGTCGGTGATCCCGAAAAACTGTTTTTT; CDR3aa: CASTIVGDPEKLFF
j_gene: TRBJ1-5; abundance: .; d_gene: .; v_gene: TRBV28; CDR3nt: TGTGCCAGCAGCCTACAGGGCTTGAGGCAGCCCCAGCATTTT; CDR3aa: CASSLQGLRQPQHF
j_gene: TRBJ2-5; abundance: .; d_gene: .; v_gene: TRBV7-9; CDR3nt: TGTGCCAGTGAAGGGGAGACCCAGTACTTC; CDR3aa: CASEGETQYF
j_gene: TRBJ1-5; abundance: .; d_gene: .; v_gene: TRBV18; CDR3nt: TGTGCCAGCTCACCTTCAGGGTCTCAGCCCCAGCATTTT; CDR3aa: CASSPSGSQPQHF
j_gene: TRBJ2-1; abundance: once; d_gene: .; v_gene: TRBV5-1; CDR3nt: TGCGCCAGCAGCTTGGTCAGGGAGAATGAGCAGTTCTTC; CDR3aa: CASSLVRENEQFF
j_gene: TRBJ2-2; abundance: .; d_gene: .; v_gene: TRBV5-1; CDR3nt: TGCGCCAGCAGCTTGTTGCAGGGTTCGGCCGGGGAGCTGTTTTTT; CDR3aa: CASSLLQGSAGELFF
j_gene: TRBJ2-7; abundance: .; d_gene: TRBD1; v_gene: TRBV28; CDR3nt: TGTGCCAGCAGTTCCCTCCGCGACAGGGGGCTTTACGAGCAGTACTTC; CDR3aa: CASSSLRDRGLYEQYF
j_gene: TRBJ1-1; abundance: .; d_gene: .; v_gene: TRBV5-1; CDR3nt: TGCGCCAGCAGCTTGGTGGGTCCGGGTAACACTGAAGCTTTCTTT; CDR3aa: CASSLVGPGNTEAFF
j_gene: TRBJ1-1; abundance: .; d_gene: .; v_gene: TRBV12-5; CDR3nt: TGTGCTAGTGGTTTGGTAACTACGACAGGGAACACTGAAGCTTTCTTT; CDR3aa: CASGLVTTTGNTEAFF
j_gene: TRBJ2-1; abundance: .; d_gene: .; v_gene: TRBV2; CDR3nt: TGTGCCAGCAGTGATGGGTTCAGCTCCTACAATGAGCAGTTCTTC; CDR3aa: CASSDGFSSYNEQFF